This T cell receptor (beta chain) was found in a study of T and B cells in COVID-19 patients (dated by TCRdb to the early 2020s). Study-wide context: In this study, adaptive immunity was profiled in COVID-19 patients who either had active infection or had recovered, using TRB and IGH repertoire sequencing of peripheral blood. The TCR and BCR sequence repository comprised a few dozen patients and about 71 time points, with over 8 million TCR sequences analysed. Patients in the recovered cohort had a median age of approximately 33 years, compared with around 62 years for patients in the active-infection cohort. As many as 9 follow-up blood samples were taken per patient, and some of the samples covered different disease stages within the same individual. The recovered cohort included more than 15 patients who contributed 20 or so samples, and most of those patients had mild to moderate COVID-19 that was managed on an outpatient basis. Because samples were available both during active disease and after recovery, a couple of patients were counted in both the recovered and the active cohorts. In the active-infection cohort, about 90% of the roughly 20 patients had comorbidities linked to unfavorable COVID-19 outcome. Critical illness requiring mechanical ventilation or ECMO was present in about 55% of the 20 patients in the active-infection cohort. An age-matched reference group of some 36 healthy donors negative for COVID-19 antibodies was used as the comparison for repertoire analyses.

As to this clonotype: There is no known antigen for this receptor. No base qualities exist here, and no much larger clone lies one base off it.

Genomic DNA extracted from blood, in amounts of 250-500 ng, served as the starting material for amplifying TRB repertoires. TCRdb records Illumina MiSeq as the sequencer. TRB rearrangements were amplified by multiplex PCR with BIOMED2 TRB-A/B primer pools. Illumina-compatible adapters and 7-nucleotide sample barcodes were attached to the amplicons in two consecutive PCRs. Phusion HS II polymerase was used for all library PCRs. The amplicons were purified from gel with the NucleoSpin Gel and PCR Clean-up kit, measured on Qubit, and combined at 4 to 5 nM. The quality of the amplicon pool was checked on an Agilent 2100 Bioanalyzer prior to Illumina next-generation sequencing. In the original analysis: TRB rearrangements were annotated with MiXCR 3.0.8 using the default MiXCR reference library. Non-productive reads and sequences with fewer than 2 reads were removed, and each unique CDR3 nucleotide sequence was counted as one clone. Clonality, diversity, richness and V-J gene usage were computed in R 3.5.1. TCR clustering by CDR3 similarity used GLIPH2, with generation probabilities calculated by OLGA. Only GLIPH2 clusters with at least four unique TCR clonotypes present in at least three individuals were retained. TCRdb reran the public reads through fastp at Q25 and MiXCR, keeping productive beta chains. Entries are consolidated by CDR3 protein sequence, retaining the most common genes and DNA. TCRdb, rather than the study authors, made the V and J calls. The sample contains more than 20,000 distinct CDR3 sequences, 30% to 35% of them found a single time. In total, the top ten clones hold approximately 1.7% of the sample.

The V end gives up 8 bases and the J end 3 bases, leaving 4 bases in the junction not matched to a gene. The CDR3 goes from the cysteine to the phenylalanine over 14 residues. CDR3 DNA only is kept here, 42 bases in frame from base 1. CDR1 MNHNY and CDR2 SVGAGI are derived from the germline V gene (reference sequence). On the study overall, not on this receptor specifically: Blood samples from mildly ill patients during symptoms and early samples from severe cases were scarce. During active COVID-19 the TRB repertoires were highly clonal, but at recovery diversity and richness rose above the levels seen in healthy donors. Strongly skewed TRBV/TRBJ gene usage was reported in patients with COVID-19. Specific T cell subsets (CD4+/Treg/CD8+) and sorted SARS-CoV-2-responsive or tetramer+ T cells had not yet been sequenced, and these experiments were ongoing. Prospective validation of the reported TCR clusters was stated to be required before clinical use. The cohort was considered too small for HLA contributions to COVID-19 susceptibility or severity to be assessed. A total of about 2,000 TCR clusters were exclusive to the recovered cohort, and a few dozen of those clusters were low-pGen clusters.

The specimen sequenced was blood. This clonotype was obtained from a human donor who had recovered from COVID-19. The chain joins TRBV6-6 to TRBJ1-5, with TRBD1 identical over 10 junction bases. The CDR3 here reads CASGGTGDNQPQHF. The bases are TGTGCCAGCGGGGGGACAGGGGACAATCAGCCCCAGCATTTT.